Listed here is a single TCR beta chain. Antigen specificity is unknown. The length of the CDR3 is 15 residues. CDR1 and CDR2 from the germline V gene are MNHEY and SMNVEV (reference sequence). The V end was cut by 4 bases, the J end by 1 base, with 13 bases between. The data were taken from a study of blood T cells in healthy people across ages. Using a J-beta primer mix together with a sample-barcoded 5' primer, a second PCR was run for about 6 to 11 cycles. TCRdb used MiXCR to reprocess the 5' RACE reads, holding one entry per CDR3 protein. The table includes fewer than 1,000,000 distinct CDR3 sequences, 44% detected once. Findings and caveats of the study: TCR beta diversity, measured per million T cells, fell in a roughly linear way with age. Naive and antigen-experienced cells could not be conclusively compared, given unsorted PBMCs.

This TCR derives from a man between 60 and 70 years old in good health. The source material was blood. This chain uses TRBV27 with TRBJ2-5; a possible D gene is TRBD1 (6 bases). As DNA, the CDR3 is TGTGCCAGCAGTTCCCTAGGGACAACCCAAGAGACCCAGTACTTC. This translates into CASSSLGTTQETQYF.